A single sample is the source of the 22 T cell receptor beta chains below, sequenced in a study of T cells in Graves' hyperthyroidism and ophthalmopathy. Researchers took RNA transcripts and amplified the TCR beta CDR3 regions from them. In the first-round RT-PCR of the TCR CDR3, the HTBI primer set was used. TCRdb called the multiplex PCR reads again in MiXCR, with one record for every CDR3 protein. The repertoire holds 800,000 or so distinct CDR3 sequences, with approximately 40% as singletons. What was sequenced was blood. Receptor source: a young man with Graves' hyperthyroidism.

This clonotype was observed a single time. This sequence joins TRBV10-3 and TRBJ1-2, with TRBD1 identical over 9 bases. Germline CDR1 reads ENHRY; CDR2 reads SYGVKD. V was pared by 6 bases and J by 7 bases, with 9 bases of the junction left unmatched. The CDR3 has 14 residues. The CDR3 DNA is TGTGCCATCAGCCGGGACAGGGCGGAGGGTGGCTACACCTTC. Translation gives CAISRDRAEGGYTF.

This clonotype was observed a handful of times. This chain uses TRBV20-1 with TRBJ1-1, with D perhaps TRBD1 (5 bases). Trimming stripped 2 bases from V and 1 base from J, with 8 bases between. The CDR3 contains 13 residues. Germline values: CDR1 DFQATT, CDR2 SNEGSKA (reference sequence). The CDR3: CSARTTANTEAFF. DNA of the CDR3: TGCAGTGCTAGAACGACAGCGAACACTGAAGCTTTCTTT.

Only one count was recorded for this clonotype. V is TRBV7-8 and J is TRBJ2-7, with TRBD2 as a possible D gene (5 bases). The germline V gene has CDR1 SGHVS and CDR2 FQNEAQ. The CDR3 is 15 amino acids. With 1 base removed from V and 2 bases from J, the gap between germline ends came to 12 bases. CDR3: CASSLDSGKTYEQYF. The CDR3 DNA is TGTGCCAGCAGCTTAGATTCGGGGAAAACCTACGAGCAGTACTTC.

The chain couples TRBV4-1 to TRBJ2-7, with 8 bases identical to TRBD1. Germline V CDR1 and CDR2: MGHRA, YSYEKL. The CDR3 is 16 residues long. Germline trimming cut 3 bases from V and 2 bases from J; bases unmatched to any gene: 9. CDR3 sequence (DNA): TGCGCCAGCAGCCAGAGGAGGACAGGGCAGACCTACGAGCAGTACTTC. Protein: CASSQRRTGQTYEQYF.

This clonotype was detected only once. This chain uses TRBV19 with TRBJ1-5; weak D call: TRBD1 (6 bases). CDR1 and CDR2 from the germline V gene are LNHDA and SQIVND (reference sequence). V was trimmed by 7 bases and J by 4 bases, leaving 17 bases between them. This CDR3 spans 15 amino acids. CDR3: CASTNGGGPNQPQHF. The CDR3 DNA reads TGTGCCAGTACCAATGGGGGCGGGCCAAATCAGCCCCAGCATTTT. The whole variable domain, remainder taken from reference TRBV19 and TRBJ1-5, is DGGITQSPKYLFRKEGQNVTLSCEQNLNHDAMYWYRQDPGQGLRLIYYSQIVNDFQKGDIAEGYSVSREKKESFPLTVTSAQKNPTAFYLCASTNGGGPNQPQHFGDGTRLSIL.

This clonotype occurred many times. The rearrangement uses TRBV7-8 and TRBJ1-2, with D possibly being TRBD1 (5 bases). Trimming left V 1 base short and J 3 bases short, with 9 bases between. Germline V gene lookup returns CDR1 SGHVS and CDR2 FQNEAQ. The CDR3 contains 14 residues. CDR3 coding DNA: TGTGCCAGCAGCTTAGGTGCCAGGGACTATGGCTACACCTTC. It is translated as CASSLGARDYGYTF.

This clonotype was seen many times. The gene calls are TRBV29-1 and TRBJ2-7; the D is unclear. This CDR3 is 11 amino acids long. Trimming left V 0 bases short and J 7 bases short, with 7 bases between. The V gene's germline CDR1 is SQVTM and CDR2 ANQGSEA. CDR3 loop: CSVEDWGEQYF. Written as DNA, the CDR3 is TGCAGCGTTGAAGACTGGGGTGAGCAGTACTTC.

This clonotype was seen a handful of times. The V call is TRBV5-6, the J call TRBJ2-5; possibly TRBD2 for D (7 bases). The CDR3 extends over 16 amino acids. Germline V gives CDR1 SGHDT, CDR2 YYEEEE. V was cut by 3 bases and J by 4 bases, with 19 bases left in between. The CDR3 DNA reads TGTGCCAGCAGCTGGGGGCCGTCGTCGGGAGGAGAGACCCAGTACTTC. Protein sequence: CASSWGPSSGGETQYF.

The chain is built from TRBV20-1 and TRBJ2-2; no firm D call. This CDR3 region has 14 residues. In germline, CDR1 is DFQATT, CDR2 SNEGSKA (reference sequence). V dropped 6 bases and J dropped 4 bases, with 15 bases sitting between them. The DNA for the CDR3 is TGCAGTGCCCTGGACGGGCCTAGCACCGGGGAGCTGTTTTTT. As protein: CSALDGPSTGELFF.

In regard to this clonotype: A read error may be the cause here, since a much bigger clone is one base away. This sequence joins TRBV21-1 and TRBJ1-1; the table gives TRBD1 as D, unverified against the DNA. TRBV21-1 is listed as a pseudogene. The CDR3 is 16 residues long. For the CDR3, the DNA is TGTGCTAGCAGCAATGGACAGGGGGCGTTCGGGGCTGAAGCTTTCTTT. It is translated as CASSNGQGAFGAEAFF.

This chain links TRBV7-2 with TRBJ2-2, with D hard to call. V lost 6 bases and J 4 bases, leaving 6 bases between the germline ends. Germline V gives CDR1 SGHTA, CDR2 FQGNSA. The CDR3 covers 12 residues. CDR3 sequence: CASRLSTGELFF. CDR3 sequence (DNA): TGTGCCAGCAGACTCAGCACCGGGGAGCTGTTTTTT.

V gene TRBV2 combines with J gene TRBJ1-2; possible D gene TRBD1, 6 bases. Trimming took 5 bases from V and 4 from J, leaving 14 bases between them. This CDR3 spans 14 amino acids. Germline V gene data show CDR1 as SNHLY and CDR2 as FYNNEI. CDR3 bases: TGTGCCAGCAGTAGGCAAAGGGACACCTATGGCTACACCTTC. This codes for CASSRQRDTYGYTF. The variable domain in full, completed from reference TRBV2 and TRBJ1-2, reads EPEVTQTPSHQVTQMGQEVILRCVPISNHLYFYWYRQILGQKVEFLVSFYNNEISEKSEIFDDQFSVERPDGSNFTLKIRSTKLEDSAMYFCASSRQRDTYGYTFGSGTRLTVV.

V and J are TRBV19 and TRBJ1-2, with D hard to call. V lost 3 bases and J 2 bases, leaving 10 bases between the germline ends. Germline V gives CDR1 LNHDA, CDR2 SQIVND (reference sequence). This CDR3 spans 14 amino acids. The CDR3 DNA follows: TGTGCCAGTAGTATCGCCCATCGAAACTATGGCTACACCTTC. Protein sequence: CASSIAHRNYGYTF.

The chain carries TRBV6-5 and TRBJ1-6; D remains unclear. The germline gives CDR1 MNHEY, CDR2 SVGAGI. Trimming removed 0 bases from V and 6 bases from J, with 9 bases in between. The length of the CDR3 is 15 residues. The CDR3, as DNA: TGTGCCAGCAGTTACTCGCCAAAACTTAATTCACCCCTCCACTTT. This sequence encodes CASSYSPKLNSPLHF.

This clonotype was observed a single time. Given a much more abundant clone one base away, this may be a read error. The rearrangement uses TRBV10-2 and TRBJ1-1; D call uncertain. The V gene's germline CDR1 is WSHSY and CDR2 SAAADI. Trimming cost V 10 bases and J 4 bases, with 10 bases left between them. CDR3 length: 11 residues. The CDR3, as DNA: TGCGCCACCCATAAATTCACTGAAGCTTTCTTT. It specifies CATHKFTEAFF.

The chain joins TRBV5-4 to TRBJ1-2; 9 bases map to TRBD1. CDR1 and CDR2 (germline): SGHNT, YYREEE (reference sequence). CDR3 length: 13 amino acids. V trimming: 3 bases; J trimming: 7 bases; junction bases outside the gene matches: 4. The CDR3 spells CASSWDRALGYTF. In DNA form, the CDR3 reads TGTGCCAGCAGCTGGGACAGGGCTCTTGGCTACACCTTC.

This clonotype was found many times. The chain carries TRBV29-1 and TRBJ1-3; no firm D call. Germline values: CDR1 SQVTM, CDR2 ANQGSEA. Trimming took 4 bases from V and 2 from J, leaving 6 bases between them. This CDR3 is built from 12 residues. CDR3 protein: CSVGGAGNTIYF. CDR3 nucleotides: TGCAGCGTTGGGGGTGCTGGAAACACCATATATTTT.

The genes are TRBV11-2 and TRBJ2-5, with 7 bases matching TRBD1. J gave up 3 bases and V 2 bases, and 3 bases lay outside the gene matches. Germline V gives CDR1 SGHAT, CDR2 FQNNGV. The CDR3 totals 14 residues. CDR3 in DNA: TGTGCCAGCAGCTTAATCGGGACAGAAGAGACCCAGTACTTC. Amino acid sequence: CASSLIGTEETQYF.

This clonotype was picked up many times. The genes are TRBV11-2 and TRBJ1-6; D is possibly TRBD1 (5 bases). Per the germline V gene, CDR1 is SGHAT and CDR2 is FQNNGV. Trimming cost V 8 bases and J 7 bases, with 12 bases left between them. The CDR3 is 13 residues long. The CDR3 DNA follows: TGTGCCAGCGTAGGCAGGGACAATTCACCCCTCCACTTT. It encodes CASVGRDNSPLHF.

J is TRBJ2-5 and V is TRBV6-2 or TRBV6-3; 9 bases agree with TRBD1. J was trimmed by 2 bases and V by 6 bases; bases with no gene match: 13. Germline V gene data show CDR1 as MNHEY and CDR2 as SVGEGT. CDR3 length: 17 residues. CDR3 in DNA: TGTGCCAGCAGCCCTTCCCCCGGGACAGGGTATCAAGAGACCCAGTACTTC. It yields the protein CASSPSPGTGYQETQYF.

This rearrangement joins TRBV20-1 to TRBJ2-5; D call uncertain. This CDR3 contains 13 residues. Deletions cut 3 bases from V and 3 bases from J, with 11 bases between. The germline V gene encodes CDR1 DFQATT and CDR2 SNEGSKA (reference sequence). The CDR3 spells CSARGSVEETQYF. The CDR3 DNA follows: TGCAGTGCTAGGGGGTCGGTCGAAGAGACCCAGTACTTC.

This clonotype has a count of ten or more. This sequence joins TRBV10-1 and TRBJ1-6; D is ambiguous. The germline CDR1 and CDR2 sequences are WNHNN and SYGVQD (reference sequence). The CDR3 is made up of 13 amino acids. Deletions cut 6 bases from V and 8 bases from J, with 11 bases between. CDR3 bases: TGCGCCAGCAGCCCAGGACCTGATTCACCCCTCCACTTT. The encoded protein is CASSPGPDSPLHF.